The present T cell receptor beta chain was sequenced within a study of OX40 agonist ivuxolimab in advanced cancers. Overall study: A mean age of roughly 60 years, range about 20 to 79, was recorded, and approximately 79% were male. Findings and limits, study-wide: With doses of 0.1 to 3.0 mg/kg, CD4+ and CD8+ blood T cells had undergone clonal expansion by week 6. In CD8+ T cells, expanded clones were on average more numerous than in CD4+.

As to this clone: As yet, its antigen is unknown.

Sequencing used immunoSEQ multiplex PCR; TCRdb keeps in-frame clones, though not all of them. The table has 45,000 or so clones, 89% seen once. Blood samples were obtained at baseline, cycle 4 day 1, and cycle 7 day 1. Sequenced here: CD4+ or CD8+ T cells sorted from blood, sampled in a trial of the OX40 agonist ivuxolimab. The receptor comes from an adult with an advanced solid tumor such as melanoma, head and neck, liver or kidney cancer.

The CDR3 bases are TGTGCCAGCGGCCGGGGGGTAGATACGCAGTATTTT. Protein product: CASGRGVDTQYF. The V gene is TRBV27, the J gene TRBJ2-3; 7 nucleotides line up with TRBD2. The CDR3 covers 12 residues. The junction had 4 bases not matched to a gene; V was cut back by 8 bases and J by 5 bases. Per the germline V gene, CDR1 is MNHEY and CDR2 is SMNVEV (reference sequence).